The clone carrying this T cell receptor beta chain occurred a few times. TCRdb re-called the 5' RACE reads through MiXCR, storing one row per CDR3 protein. The data contain hundreds of thousands of distinct CDR3 sequences, roughly 15% of them seen just once; the ten biggest clones take up about 20%. These data come from a study of T-cell memory formation after mild COVID-19. CDR1 and CDR2 (germline): MGHRA, YSYEKL. This CDR3 region has 15 residues. Trimming removed 4 bases at V and 0 bases at J, with 10 bases between. The clonotype originates from a man between 18 and 29 years old who had mild COVID-19 (a few samples of this study predate the infection). Cell type and time point are not known. Sequencing was carried out using PBMCs or a T cell subset sorted from them (not recorded which). V usage is TRBV4-1 and J usage is TRBJ2-1; D remains unclear. The CDR3 nucleotides read TGCGCCAGCAGCCCTTTCGTGGGCTCCTACAATGAGCAGTTCTTC. Its translation is CASSPFVGSYNEQFF.